Detailed here is one T cell receptor beta chain. The antigen remains unidentified. These data are taken from a study of vaccination effects on CD4 cells after COVID-19. Overall study results and limits: Limitations: small convalescent group and missing early post-infection timepoints. There was only 1 of 255 vaccine-induced clones in healthy vaccinees that cross-reacted with common cold coronaviruses.

Germline-derived CDR1 and CDR2 are GTSNPN and SVGIG (reference sequence). The length of the CDR3 is 13 residues. Trimming took off 2 bases at V and 5 bases at J, with 12 bases between the two ends. Profiled with immunoSEQ multiplex PCR; TCRdb holds only in-frame clones, not every one. The sample holds roughly 68,000 clones, about 67% seen once. After expansion with viral peptide pools in the ViraFEST assay, antigen-specific CD4+ T cells were sequenced. With more than 9 days of culture completed, CD4+ T cells were isolated. Participants each got two BNT162b2 or mRNA-1273 vaccine doses. The starting material was CD4+ T cells from PBMCs cultured with HCoV-229E spike peptides, obtained after COVID-19 vaccination. The source of this sequence is a human donor who received a COVID-19 vaccine. The V and J genes are TRBV30 and TRBJ1-2; D is uncertain. Here the CDR3 DNA reads TGTGCCTGGAGTTTCGGACGGTCTTATGGCTACACCTTC. It codes for CAWSFGRSYGYTF. The full variable domain, its missing parts supplied by reference TRBV30 and TRBJ1-2, is SQTIHQWPATLVQPVGSPLSLECTVEGTSNPNLYWYRQAAGRGLQLLFYSVGIGQISSEVPQNLSASRPQDRQFILSSKKLLLSDSGFYLCAWSFGRSYGYTFGSGTRLTVV.